Below, one T cell receptor beta chain is given with its context. Antigen specificity is unknown. Treatment was busulfan-fludarabine conditioning, a marrow graft, and cyclophosphamide on days +3 and +4. Some clones are missing from TCRdb's copy, which holds only in-frame ones; the method was immunoSEQ multiplex PCR. The sample has several hundred clones, more than 65% seen once. The V and J ends lost 4 bases and 5 bases, in that order; junction bases with no gene match: 7. Germline CDR1 is SGHRS and CDR2 is YFSETQ. This CDR3 spans 15 amino acids. The data stem from a study of T cells after posttransplantation cyclophosphamide. General study points: Later blood repertoires were often dominated by clones from the donor CD8+ memory compartment.

This TCR came from a female patient younger than 45 who received an allogeneic stem cell transplant from a related donor, was CMV-positive, and had no GVHD. A share of the T cells may be of graft donor origin. This rearrangement joins TRBV5-1 to TRBJ1-2, with 11 bases that match TRBD1. The starting material was CD4+ T cells sorted from blood, obtained after an allogeneic stem cell transplant with post-transplant cyclophosphamide. CDR3 sequence reads: CASSLRTGGEYGYTF. The DNA of the CDR3 is TGCGCCAGCAGCCTAAGGACAGGGGGCGAGTATGGCTACACCTTC.